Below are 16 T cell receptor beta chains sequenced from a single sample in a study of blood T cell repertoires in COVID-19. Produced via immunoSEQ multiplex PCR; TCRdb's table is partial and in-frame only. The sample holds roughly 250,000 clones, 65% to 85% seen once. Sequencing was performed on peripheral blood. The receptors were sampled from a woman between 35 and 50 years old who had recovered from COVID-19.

CDR3 sequence reads: CASSIFSGGQQETQYF. The CDR3 DNA reads TGCGCCAGCAGCATATTTAGCGGGGGACAACAAGAGACCCAGTACTTC. This rearrangement joins TRBV5-1 to TRBJ2-5, with 9 bases that match TRBD2. Trimming at V came to 4 bases and at J to 2 bases, leaving 9 bases not matched to a gene. Germline V lookup: CDR1 SGHRS, CDR2 YFSETQ. The CDR3 contains 16 residues.

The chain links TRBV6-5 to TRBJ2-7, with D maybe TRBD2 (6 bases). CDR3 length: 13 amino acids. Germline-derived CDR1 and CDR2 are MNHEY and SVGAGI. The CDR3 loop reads CLTLGAGRNEQYF. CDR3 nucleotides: TGTCTCACGTTAGGGGCAGGGAGGAACGAGCAGTACTTC.

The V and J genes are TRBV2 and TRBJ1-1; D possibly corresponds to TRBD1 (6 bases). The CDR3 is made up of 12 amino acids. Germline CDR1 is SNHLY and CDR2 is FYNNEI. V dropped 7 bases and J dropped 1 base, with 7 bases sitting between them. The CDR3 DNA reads TGTGCCAGCAACAGGGCGAACACTGAAGCTTTCTTT. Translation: CASNRANTEAFF.

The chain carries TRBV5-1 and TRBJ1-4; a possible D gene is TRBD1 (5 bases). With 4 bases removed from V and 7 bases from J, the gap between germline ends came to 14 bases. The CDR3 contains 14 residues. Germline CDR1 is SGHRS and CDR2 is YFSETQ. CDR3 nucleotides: TGCGCCAGCAGCCGGGAGGGGCTGGGTGAAAAACTGTTTTTT. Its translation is CASSREGLGEKLFF.

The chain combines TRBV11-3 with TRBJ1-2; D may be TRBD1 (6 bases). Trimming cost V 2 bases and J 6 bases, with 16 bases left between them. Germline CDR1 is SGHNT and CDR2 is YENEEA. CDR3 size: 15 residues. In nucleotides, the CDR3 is TGTGCCAGCAGCTTAACAGGGTTCGGAGTCCATGGCTACACCTTC. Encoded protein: CASSLTGFGVHGYTF.

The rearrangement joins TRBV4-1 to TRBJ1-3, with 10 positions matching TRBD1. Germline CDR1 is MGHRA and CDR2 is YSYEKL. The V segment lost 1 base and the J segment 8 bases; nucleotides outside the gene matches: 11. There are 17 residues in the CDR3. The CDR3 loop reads CASSQGERGQGIYTIYF. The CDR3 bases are TGCGCCAGCAGCCAAGGGGAAAGGGGACAGGGGATCTACACCATATATTTT.

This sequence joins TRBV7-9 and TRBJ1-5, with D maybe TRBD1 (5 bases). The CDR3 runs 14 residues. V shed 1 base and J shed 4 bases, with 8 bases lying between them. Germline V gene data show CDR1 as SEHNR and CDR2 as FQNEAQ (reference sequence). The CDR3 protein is CASSLGQLNQPQHF. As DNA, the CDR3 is TGTGCCAGCAGCTTAGGACAGTTAAATCAGCCCCAGCATTTT.

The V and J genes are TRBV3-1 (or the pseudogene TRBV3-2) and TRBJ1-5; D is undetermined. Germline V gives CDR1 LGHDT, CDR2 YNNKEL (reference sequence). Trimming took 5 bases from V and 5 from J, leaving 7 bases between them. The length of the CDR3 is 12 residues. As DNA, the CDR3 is TGTGCCAGCAGCTCGACTGATCAGCCCCAGCATTTT. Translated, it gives CASSSTDQPQHF.

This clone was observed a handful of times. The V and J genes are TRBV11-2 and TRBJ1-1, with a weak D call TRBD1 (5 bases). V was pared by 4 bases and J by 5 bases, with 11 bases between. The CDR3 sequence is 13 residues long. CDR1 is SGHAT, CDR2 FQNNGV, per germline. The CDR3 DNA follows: TGTGCCAGCAGCTCCGCGGGGGTTACTGAAGCTTTCTTT. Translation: CASSSAGVTEAFF.

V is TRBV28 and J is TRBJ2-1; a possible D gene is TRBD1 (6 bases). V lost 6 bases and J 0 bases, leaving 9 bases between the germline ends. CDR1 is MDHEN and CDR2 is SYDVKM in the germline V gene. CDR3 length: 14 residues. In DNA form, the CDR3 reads TGTGCCAGCAGGCAGGGGAGCTCCTACAATGAGCAGTTCTTC. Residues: CASRQGSSYNEQFF.

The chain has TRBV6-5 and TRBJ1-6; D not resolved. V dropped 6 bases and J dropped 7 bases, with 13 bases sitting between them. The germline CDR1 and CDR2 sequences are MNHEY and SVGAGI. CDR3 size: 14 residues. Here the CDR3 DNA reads TGTGCCAGCAGCCAAGTAGTGGAGAATTCACCCCTCCACTTT. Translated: CASSQVVENSPLHF.

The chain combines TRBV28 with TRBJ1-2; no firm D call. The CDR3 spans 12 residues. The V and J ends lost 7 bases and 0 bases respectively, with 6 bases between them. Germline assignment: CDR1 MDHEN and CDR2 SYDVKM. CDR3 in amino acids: CASKSANYGYTF. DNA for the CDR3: TGTGCCAGCAAGTCAGCTAACTATGGCTACACCTTC.

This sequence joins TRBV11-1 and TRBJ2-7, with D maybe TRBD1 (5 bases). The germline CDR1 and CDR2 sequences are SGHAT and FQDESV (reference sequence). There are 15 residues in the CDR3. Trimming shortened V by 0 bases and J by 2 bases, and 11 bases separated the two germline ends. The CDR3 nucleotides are TGTGCCAGCAGCTTAGCGATGACAGCCCCCTACGAGCAGTACTTC. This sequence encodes CASSLAMTAPYEQYF.

CDR3 region: CASSSAGDRGEQFF. The CDR3 DNA sequence: TGCGCCAGCAGCTCCGCGGGGGACCGAGGTGAGCAGTTCTTC. The V call is TRBV5-1, the J call TRBJ2-1; 7 bases match TRBD2. J was trimmed by 9 bases and V by 3 bases; bases with no gene match: 9. The CDR3 length is 14 residues. Per germline, CDR1 SGHRS and CDR2 YFSETQ.

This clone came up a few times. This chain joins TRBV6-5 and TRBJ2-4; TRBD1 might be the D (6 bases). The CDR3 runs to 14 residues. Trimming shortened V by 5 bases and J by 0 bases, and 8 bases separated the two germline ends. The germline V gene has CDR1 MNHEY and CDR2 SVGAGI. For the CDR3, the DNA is TGTGCCAGCAGTCAGGGGCTAGCCAAAAACATTCAGTACTTC. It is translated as CASSQGLAKNIQYF.

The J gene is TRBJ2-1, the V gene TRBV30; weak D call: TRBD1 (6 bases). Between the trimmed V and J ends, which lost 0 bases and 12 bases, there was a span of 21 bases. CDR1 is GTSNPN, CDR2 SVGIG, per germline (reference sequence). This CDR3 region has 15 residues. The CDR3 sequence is CAWSVPGRAEGGQFF. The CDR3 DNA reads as TGTGCCTGGAGTGTCCCGGGACGGGCGGAAGGGGGGCAGTTCTTC.